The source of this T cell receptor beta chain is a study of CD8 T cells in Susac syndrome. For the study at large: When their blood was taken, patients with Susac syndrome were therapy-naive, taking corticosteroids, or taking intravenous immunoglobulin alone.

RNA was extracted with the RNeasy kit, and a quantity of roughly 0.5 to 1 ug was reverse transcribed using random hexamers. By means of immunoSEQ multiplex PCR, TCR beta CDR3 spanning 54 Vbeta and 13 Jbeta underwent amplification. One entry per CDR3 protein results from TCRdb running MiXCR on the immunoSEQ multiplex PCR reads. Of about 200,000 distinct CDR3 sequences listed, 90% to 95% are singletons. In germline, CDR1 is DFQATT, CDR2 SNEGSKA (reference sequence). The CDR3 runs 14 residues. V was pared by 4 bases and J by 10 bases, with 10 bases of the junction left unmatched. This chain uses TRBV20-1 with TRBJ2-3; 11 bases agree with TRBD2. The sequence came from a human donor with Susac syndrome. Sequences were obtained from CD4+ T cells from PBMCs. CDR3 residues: CSATSGGPAEAQYF. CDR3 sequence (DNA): TGCAGTGCTACTAGCGGGGGGCCCGCCGAGGCGCAGTATTTT.